There are a few counts of the clone carrying this TCR beta chain. Authors' analysis steps: Estimates of nucleated cell counts were drawn from the amplification of reference gene primers. Data came from immunoSEQ multiplex PCR; TCRdb stores just in-frame clones and leaves some out. V and J calls and clone size are as listed in that table; D and trimming were resolved from the DNA. This sample has approximately 100,000 clones, with 85% to 90% found just once. CDR1 is SGHTA and CDR2 is FQGNSA in the germline V gene. This CDR3 is 19 amino acids long. J gave up 0 bases and V 5 bases, and 14 bases lay outside the gene matches. The data were taken from a study of blood T cell repertoires in COVID-19. At the level of the study: Spain, Italy and the United States supplied samples that represented acute and convalescent COVID-19. The analysed material was cDNA or gDNA that came from T cells, B-cell-depleted T cells, or PBMCs.

Source material: peripheral blood. V and J are TRBV7-2 and TRBJ1-3; 9 positions agree with TRBD1. The origin of this receptor is a human donor in a cohort sampled during active COVID-19. CDR3 loop: CASSPDGVQGAYSGNTIYF. The DNA for the CDR3 is TGTGCCAGCAGCCCCGACGGGGTACAGGGGGCCTACTCTGGAAACACCATATATTTT.